Listed below are T cell receptor beta chains from one sample, sequenced in a study of PD-L1 blockade in urothelial cancer. The table came from immunoSEQ multiplex PCR; TCRdb's copy has only in-frame clones and leaves some out. The sample has 70,000 or so clones, about nine tenths seen once. The sequencing used PBMCs, collected around atezolizumab (anti-PD-L1) treatment. All receptors come from a man between 65 and 79 years old with urothelial cancer. Each CDR3 is given with its conserved first and last residue. D genes are given only for firm matches. A clone size is listed for some rows: how often the clone was seen (once, few, many), or a class if it is expanded.

TRBJ2-3,TRBV27,NA,TRBD2,CASSLTGRMGTDTQYF,TGTGCCAGCAGCCTCACCGGGAGGATGGGCACAGATACGCAGTATTTT
TRBJ2-1,TRBV11-2,NA,NA,CASSLDTGGQQFF,TGTGCCAGCAGCTTAGATACGGGGGGCCAGCAGTTCTTC
TRBJ1-1,TRBV23-1,NA,TRBD1,CASSSGTGDEAFF,TGCGCCAGCAGTTCCGGGACAGGGGATGAAGCTTTCTTT
TRBJ2-5,TRBV27,NA,TRBD2,CASSLNSGLASETQYF,TGTGCCAGCAGTTTAAACTCGGGACTAGCGTCGGAGACCCAGTACTTC
TRBJ2-7,TRBV5-1,NA,TRBD1,CASSRDRANEQYF,TGCGCCAGCAGCCGGGACAGGGCCAACGAGCAGTACTTC
TRBJ2-3,TRBV5-1,NA,TRBD2,CASSTGLAGTTDTQYF,TGCGCCAGCAGCACCGGACTAGCGGGAACCACAGATACGCAGTATTTT
TRBJ2-1,TRBV7-3,NA,TRBD1,CASSHRDRGQNEQFF,TGTGCCAGCAGCCACCGGGACAGGGGACAAAATGAGCAGTTCTTC
TRBJ2-4,TRBV25-1,NA,TRBD1,CASSSTGEGGIQYF,TGTGCCAGCAGTTCGACAGGGGAAGGAGGCATTCAGTACTTC
TRBJ2-6,TRBV10-3,NA,NA,CAIRRTAMNSGANVLTF,TGTGCCATCAGGCGGACAGCAATGAACTCTGGGGCCAACGTCCTGACTTTC
TRBJ2-7,TRBV18,NA,TRBD2,CASSPPGGTSNHEQYF,TGTGCCAGCTCACCGCCCGGAGGGACTAGTAACCACGAGCAGTACTTC
TRBJ2-3,TRBV28,few,NA,CASSHRVRTDTQYF,TGTGCCAGCAGCCACAGGGTTAGGACAGATACGCAGTATTTT
TRBJ2-5,TRBV6-5,NA,TRBD1,CASTDRGPETQYF,TGTGCCAGCACCGACAGGGGTCCAGAGACCCAGTACTTC
TRBJ2-7,TRBV5-1,NA,TRBD2,CASSLTSTSGTGEQYF,TGCGCCAGCAGCTTGACCAGCACTAGCGGGACGGGAGAGCAGTACTTC
TRBJ2-3,TRBV28,NA,TRBD2,CASSLLASGGEDTQYF,TGTGCCAGCAGTTTATTGGCTAGCGGAGGGGAGGATACGCAGTATTTT
TRBJ1-3,TRBV7-8,NA,TRBD1,CASSLTGGGNTIYF,TGTGCCAGCAGTCTTACAGGGGGGGGAAACACCATATATTTT
TRBJ2-1,TRBV7-9,NA,NA,CASSLGAEQFF,TGTGCCAGCAGCTTAGGAGCTGAGCAGTTCTTC
TRBJ2-2,TRBV6-6,NA,NA,CASSPFSGGELFF,TGTGCCAGCTCCCCCTTTAGCGGCGGGGAGCTGTTTTTT
TRBJ2-7,TRBV11-1,NA,NA,CASSLVGQGLGEQYF,TGTGCCAGCAGCTTAGTCGGGCAGGGGTTGGGGGAGCAGTACTTC
TRBJ2-1,TRBV5-1,NA,TRBD2,CASSLANSGSYNEQFF,TGCGCCAGCAGCTTGGCCAATAGCGGGAGTTACAATGAGCAGTTCTTC
TRBJ1-2,TRBV25-1,NA,NA,CASSDSLYGYTF,TGTGCCAGCAGTGATTCCCTCTATGGCTACACCTTC
TRBJ2-4,TRBV30,NA,NA,CALYGGPAENIQYF,TGTGCCTTGTACGGGGGGCCCGCCGAAAACATTCAGTACTTC
TRBJ2-1,TRBV14,NA,NA,CASLPAAEQFF,TGTGCCAGCCTGCCCGCGGCTGAGCAGTTCTTC
TRBJ2-2,TRBV29-1,NA,TRBD1,CSVRGQGGTGELFF,TGCAGCGTCCGGGGACAGGGTGGCACCGGGGAGCTGTTTTTT
TRBJ2-3,TRBV4-2,NA,TRBD2,CASTPGLAGHTDTQYF,TGTGCCAGCACCCCAGGGCTAGCGGGTCACACAGATACGCAGTATTTT
TRBJ2-5,TRBV11-2,once,TRBD1,CASSLGTGGETQYF,TGTGCCAGCAGCTTAGGGACAGGGGGCGAGACCCAGTACTTC
TRBJ2-1,TRBV6-5,NA,TRBD2,CASSWSLGTTNEQFF,TGTGCCAGCAGTTGGTCCCTGGGGACTACCAATGAGCAGTTCTTC
TRBJ2-5,TRBV19,NA,NA,CASSIAETQYF,TGTGCCAGTAGTATAGCGGAGACCCAGTACTTC
TRBJ2-7,TRBV13,NA,NA,CASSQTLRDNYEQYF,TGTGCCAGCAGCCAAACACTCCGGGACAACTACGAGCAGTACTTC
TRBJ2-2,TRBV28,NA,TRBD2,CASSLGWREVRELFF,TGTGCCAGCAGTTTGGGCTGGCGGGAGGTCCGGGAGCTGTTTTTT
TRBJ1-1,TRBV4-1,NA,TRBD1,CASSSQTGLNTEAFF,TGCGCCAGCAGCTCCCAGACAGGGTTGAACACTGAAGCTTTCTTT
TRBJ2-7,TRBV28,NA,TRBD2,CASSLSAGGPGNFDEQYF,TGTGCCAGCAGTTTGTCGGCGGGAGGGCCAGGAAACTTTGACGAGCAGTACTTC
TRBJ2-7,TRBV5-4,NA,TRBD1,CASSRTGYEQYF,TGTGCCAGCAGCAGGACAGGCTACGAGCAGTACTTC
TRBJ1-2,TRBV6-5,NA,TRBD1,CASTGTGYGYTF,TGTGCCAGCACCGGGACAGGGTATGGCTACACCTTC
TRBJ1-2,TRBV9,NA,TRBD1,CASSSGTGDYGYTF,TGTGCCAGCAGCTCAGGGACAGGGGACTATGGCTACACCTTC
TRBJ2-6,TRBV19,NA,TRBD1,CASSLRDRGAGANVLTF,TGTGCCAGTAGCCTCCGGGACAGGGGGGCTGGGGCCAACGTCCTGACTTTC
TRBJ2-5,TRBV5-1,NA,NA,CASSSGPKTGKEETQYF,TGCGCCAGCAGCTCAGGCCCCAAGACAGGCAAGGAGGAGACCCAGTACTTC
TRBJ2-7,TRBV6-1,NA,TRBD2,CASKQGAGVAEQYF,TGTGCCAGCAAGCAAGGAGCGGGGGTCGCCGAGCAGTACTTC
TRBJ2-7,TRBV30,NA,TRBD1,CAWRVTGAHSYEQYF,TGTGCCTGGAGGGTTACAGGGGCCCACTCCTACGAGCAGTACTTC
TRBJ1-4,TRBV5-4,NA,TRBD1,CASSYGQGGDEKLFF,TGTGCCAGCAGCTATGGACAGGGCGGTGATGAAAAACTGTTTTTT
TRBJ2-5,TRBV7-6,few,TRBD2,CASSSPGLAGVETQYF,TGTGCCAGCAGCTCCCCGGGACTAGCGGGTGTGGAGACCCAGTACTTC
TRBJ2-5,TRBV11-2,NA,TRBD1,CASSSGGTGGQETQYF,TGTGCCAGCAGCTCAGGGGGAACAGGGGGGCAAGAGACCCAGTACTTC
TRBJ1-5,TRBV7-9,NA,TRBD1,CASSSDRTGRQPQHF,TGTGCCAGCAGTTCTGACCGGACAGGGAGACAGCCCCAGCATTTT
TRBJ1-5,TRBV28,NA,NA,CASSPYLTDSNQPQHF,TGTGCCAGCAGCCCCTACTTGACAGATAGCAATCAGCCCCAGCATTTT
TRBJ2-2,TRBV7-3,NA,TRBD2,CASSSQQPLTSGKTNTGELFF,TGTGCCAGCAGCTCGCAACAACCACTGACTAGCGGGAAGACGAACACCGGGGAGCTGTTTTTT
TRBJ2-2,TRBV19,NA,TRBD2,CASSPLVAGANTGELFF,TGTGCCAGTAGTCCTCTTGTAGCGGGGGCGAACACCGGGGAGCTGTTTTTT